Included here is one T cell receptor beta chain sequence, with context. CDR1 and CDR2 from the germline V gene are LNHDA and SQIVND (reference sequence). There are 16 residues in the CDR3. With 6 bases clipped from V and 0 bases from J, the junction kept 10 bases outside the gene matches. In the source study's methods: Scientists estimated how many nucleated cells there were by amplifying reference gene primers. The data were produced by immunoSEQ multiplex PCR, yet TCRdb's version contains in-frame clones alone and is incomplete. Clone size and V and J calls were adopted from that table, with D and trimming inferred from the DNA. The sample lists fewer than 300,000 clones; approximately 84% were seen once. This sample was included in a study of blood T cell repertoires in COVID-19. Across the study: Both acute and convalescent COVID-19 samples were obtained from the United States, Italy and Spain. Sources were T cells, B-cell-depleted T cells, or PBMCs; the material itself was cDNA or gDNA.

Seattle's enrolled individuals joined amid active infection and were then monitored longitudinally. This TCR was recovered from a person aged 65 to 79 with COVID-19, enrolled during active disease. This chain uses TRBV19 with TRBJ2-7, with 8 bases aligning to TRBD1. Input material: peripheral blood. The CDR3 DNA reads TGTGCCAGTAGGAGGACAGGGCATCCATCCTCCTACGAGCAGTACTTC. Its translation: CASRRTGHPSSYEQYF.